The rows below give T cell receptor beta chains drawn from one sample of a study of OX40 agonist ivuxolimab in advanced cancers. Produced via immunoSEQ multiplex PCR; TCRdb's table is partial and in-frame only. The profile shows about 70,000 clones, about nine tenths of them singletons. The sequences come from CD4+ or CD8+ T cells sorted from blood, collected in a trial of the OX40 agonist ivuxolimab. Every receptor here comes from an adult with an advanced solid tumor such as melanoma, head and neck, liver or kidney cancer. Each CDR3 is given with its conserved first and last residue. D genes are given only for firm matches. Clone sizes are given selectively: once, few, many, or a class where the clone is expanded.

NA | NA | TRBJ1-3 | TRBV6-5 | TGTGCCAGCAGTTACCCACTGGTCACCATATATTTT | CASSYPLVTIYF
NA | TRBD1 | TRBJ1-2 | TRBV2 | TGTGCCAGCAGAGAACCTCAGGGGGGCAACTATGGCTACACCTTC | CASREPQGGNYGYTF
NA | NA | TRBJ1-1 | TRBV5-1 | TGCGCCAGCAGCTGGGGGCGAAGTCCTTTACAGGCAGTGAACACTGAAGCTTTCTTT | CASSWGRSPLQAVNTEAFF
NA | NA | TRBJ1-1 | TRBV9 | TGTGCCAGCAGCATCGACAGCATGAACACTGAAGCTTTCTTT | CASSIDSMNTEAFF
NA | TRBD2 | TRBJ2-7 | TRBV5-1 | TGCGCCAGCAGCTTGGTTGGGACTAGTTCCCACGAGCAGTACTTC | CASSLVGTSSHEQYF
NA | TRBD1 | TRBJ1-2 | TRBV27 | TGTGCCAGCAGTTTTTTGGTCGGACAGGGGGCTCAAGGCTACACCTTC | CASSFLVGQGAQGYTF
NA | NA | TRBJ1-4 | TRBV14 | TGTGCCAGCAGCCGCGACTTGGGTCGGAATGAAAAACTGTTTTTT | CASSRDLGRNEKLFF
NA | NA | TRBJ2-5 | TRBV21-1 | TGTGCCAGCAGCCTTGGGCTAGAGACCCAGTACTTC | CASSLGLETQYF
NA | TRBD2 | TRBJ2-1 | TRBV7-2 | TGTGCCAGCAGCTATTTACTAGCGGGCTCCTACAATGAGCAGTTCTTC | CASSYLLAGSYNEQFF
NA | NA | TRBJ2-3 | TRBV15 | TGTGCCACCAGCAGAGATCTCGGGGATACGCAGTATTTT | CATSRDLGDTQYF
NA | TRBD1 | TRBJ2-3 | TRBV27 | TGTGCCAGCAGTTTAGAGGGGGCGATGACAGATACGCAGTATTTT | CASSLEGAMTDTQYF
NA | NA | TRBJ2-7 | TRBV9 | TGTGCCAGCAGCCTAGGAGAGGGTCAGGTATACGAGCAGTACTTC | CASSLGEGQVYEQYF
few | TRBD1 | TRBJ2-7 | TRBV5-1 | TGCGCCAGCAGGTTAGCATTGGGACAGGCCACCTACGAGCAGTACTTC | CASRLALGQATYEQYF
NA | TRBD1 | TRBJ1-2 | TRBV14 | TGTGCCAGCAGCAAGACCCTGGGGACAGGGAGCTACACCTTC | CASSKTLGTGSYTF
NA | NA | TRBJ2-3 | TRBV7-7 | TGTGCTAGCAGCTTCATGGAGAAGGATACGCAGTATTTT | CASSFMEKDTQYF
NA | NA | TRBJ2-2 | TRBV4-3 | TGCGCCAGCAGCCAAGATTGGGGGAACACCGGGGAGCTGTTTTTT | CASSQDWGNTGELFF
few | NA | TRBJ1-1 | TRBV30 | TGTGCCTGGAACCCTGGACTAGGGCAAAACACTGAAGCTTTCTTT | CAWNPGLGQNTEAFF
NA | TRBD1 | TRBJ1-2 | TRBV15 | TGTGCCACCAGCCGGTGGGGACAGGGTGATGGCTACACCTTC | CATSRWGQGDGYTF
NA | TRBD2 | TRBJ2-5 | TRBV18 | TGTGCCAGCTCACCGAACGGACGGGGGGAAGAGACCCAGTACTTC | CASSPNGRGEETQYF
NA | NA | TRBJ2-2 | TRBV19 | TGTGCCAGTAGTATGAGGGAATTGGTCGGGGAGCTGTTTTTT | CASSMRELVGELFF
NA | NA | TRBJ2-2 | TRBV9 | TGTGCCAGCAGCGTAGGGGGCACCGGGGAGCTGTTTTTT | CASSVGGTGELFF
NA | NA | TRBJ2-5 | TRBV4-3 | TGCGCCAGCAGTCCCGGGACCGATGGGTACCAAGAGACCCAGTACTTC | CASSPGTDGYQETQYF
NA | NA | TRBJ1-3 | TRBV19 | TGTGCCAGTAGTCCCCCAGGGAACACCATATATTTT | CASSPPGNTIYF
once | TRBD1 | TRBJ1-1 | TRBV19 | TGTGCCAGTGGGGTACAGGGGGCAGTTCTGGGTACTGAAGCTTTCTTT | CASGVQGAVLGTEAFF
once | NA | TRBJ1-5 | TRBV19 | TGTGCCAGTAGTATCTTGGGTCAGCCCCAGCATTTT | CASSILGQPQHF
NA | TRBD1 | TRBJ1-1 | TRBV6-5 | TGTGCCAGCAGTTACTCCCGGACAGGGACTGAAGCTTTCTTT | CASSYSRTGTEAFF
NA | TRBD2 | TRBJ2-3 | TRBV5-1 | TGCGCCAGCAGCTTGAACCCTAGCGGGGGATACACAGATACGCAGTATTTT | CASSLNPSGGYTDTQYF
NA | NA | TRBJ2-2 | TRBV2 | TGTGCCAGCAGTCCCGTGTTCCCTAACACCGGGGAGCTGTTTTTT | CASSPVFPNTGELFF
NA | NA | TRBJ1-5 | TRBV9 | TGTGCCAGCAGCCGGGGCGCAGGTAGCAATCAGCCCCAGCATTTT | CASSRGAGSNQPQHF
NA | TRBD1 | TRBJ1-1 | TRBV4-2 | TGTGCCAGCAGCCATGGACAGGGTATCACTGAAGCTTTCTTT | CASSHGQGITEAFF
NA | TRBD2 | TRBJ2-7 | TRBV7-2 | TGTGCCAGCAGCCGCGGGGGGGCCATAGACGAGCAGTACTTC | CASSRGGAIDEQYF
NA | NA | TRBJ1-1 | TRBV11-2 | TGTGCCAGCAGCTTAGATGGTGAGACTGAAGCTTTCTTT | CASSLDGETEAFF
NA | NA | TRBJ2-1 | TRBV18 | TGTGCCAGCTCACCAACCACCTACTCCTACAATGAGCAGTTCTTC | CASSPTTYSYNEQFF
NA | NA | TRBJ2-4 | TRBV12-5 | TGTGCTAGTGGTTTGGGCGAAAACATTCAGTACTTC | CASGLGENIQYF
NA | NA | TRBJ1-2 | TRBV7-9 | TGTGCCAGCAGCTTAGGAACGGTGAACTATGGCTACACCTTC | CASSLGTVNYGYTF
NA | NA | TRBJ1-5 | TRBV28 | TGTGCCAGCAGGATAGCAGATCAGCCCCAGCATTTT | CASRIADQPQHF
NA | NA | TRBJ1-4 | TRBV7-9 | TGTGCCAGCAGCTTAGCGCGGAGAGGTGGCGAAAAACTGTTTTTT | CASSLARRGGEKLFF
NA | NA | TRBJ2-4 | TRBV7-2 | TGTGCCAGCAGCTCCGACAGCTACATTCAGTACTTC | CASSSDSYIQYF
few | NA | TRBJ1-1 | TRBV6-5 | TGTGCCAGCAGTCGCCGTGAGGAAGCTTTCTTT | CASSRREEAFF
few | NA | TRBJ1-2 | TRBV10-3 | TGTGCCATCAGTGCGGACGTAAGTTTCTATGGCTACACCTTC | CAISADVSFYGYTF
NA | NA | TRBJ1-6 | TRBV5-8 | TGTGCCAGCAGCCAAGCCAGGGCTAGCTCCTATAATTCACCCCTCCACTTT | CASSQARASSYNSPLHF